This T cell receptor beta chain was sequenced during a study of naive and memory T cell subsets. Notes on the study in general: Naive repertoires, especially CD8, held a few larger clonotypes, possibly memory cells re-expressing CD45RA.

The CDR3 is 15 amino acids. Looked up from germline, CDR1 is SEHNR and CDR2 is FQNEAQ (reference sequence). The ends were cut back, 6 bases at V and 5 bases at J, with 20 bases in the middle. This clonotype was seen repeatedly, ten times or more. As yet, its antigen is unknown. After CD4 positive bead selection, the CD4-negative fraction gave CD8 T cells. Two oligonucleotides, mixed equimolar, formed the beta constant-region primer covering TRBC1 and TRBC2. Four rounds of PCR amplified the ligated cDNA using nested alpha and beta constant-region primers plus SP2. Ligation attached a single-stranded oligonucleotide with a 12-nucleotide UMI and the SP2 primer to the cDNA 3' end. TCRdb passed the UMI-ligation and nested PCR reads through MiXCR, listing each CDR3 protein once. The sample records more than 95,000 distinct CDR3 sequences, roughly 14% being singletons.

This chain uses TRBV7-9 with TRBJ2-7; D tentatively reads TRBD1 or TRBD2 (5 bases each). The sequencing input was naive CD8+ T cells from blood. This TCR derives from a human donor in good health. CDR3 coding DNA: TGTGCCAGCAGTCGTAAAGGGACGCCTCGGGACGAGCAGTACTTC. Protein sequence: CASSRKGTPRDEQYF.